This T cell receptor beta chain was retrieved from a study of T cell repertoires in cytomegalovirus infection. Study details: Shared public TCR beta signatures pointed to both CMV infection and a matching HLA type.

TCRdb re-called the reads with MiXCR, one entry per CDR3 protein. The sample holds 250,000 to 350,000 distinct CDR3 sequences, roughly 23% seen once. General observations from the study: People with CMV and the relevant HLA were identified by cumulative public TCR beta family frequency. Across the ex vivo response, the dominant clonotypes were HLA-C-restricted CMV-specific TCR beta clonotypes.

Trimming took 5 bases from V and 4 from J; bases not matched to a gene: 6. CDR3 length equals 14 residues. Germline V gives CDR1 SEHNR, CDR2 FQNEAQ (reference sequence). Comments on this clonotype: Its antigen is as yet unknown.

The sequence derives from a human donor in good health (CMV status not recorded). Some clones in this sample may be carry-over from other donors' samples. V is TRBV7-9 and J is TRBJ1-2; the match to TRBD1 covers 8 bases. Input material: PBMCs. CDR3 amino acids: CASSPSDRGYGYTF. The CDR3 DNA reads TGTGCCAGCAGCCCCTCCGACAGGGGCTATGGCTACACCTTC.